The 29 T cell receptor beta chains in this list originate from one sample, sequenced in a study of T cells after yellow fever vaccination. TCRdb analysed the 5' RACE reads with MiXCR anew, one entry per CDR3 protein. This sample has over 300,000 distinct CDR3 sequences, with around 7.3% found just once. The source was PBMCs, collected roughly 45 days after the first yellow fever vaccination. The receptors were sampled from a man aged 18 to 30 who received the YFV17D yellow fever vaccine.

V gene TRBV18 combines with J gene TRBJ1-2; D ambiguous. Trimming pared 2 bases from V and 5 bases from J, leaving 12 bases between. Germline V lookup: CDR1 KGHSH, CDR2 LQKENI. The length of the CDR3 is 14 residues. The CDR3 is CASSPGRSPYGYTF. CDR3 coding DNA: TGTGCCAGCTCACCAGGACGCAGTCCGTATGGCTACACCTTC.

There are many counts of this clonotype. The V gene is TRBV5-6, the J gene TRBJ2-3; no clear D. The germline gives CDR1 SGHDT, CDR2 YYEEEE. The V end was cut by 0 bases, the J end by 5 bases, with 7 bases between. CDR3 size: 13 residues. CDR3 DNA sequence: TGTGCCAGCAGCTTGGATAGGGTAGATACGCAGTATTTT. Translation: CASSLDRVDTQYF.

This chain links TRBV4-1 with TRBJ1-2; D is ambiguous. V was pared by 0 bases and J by 8 bases, with 13 bases between. The germline V gene encodes CDR1 MGHRA and CDR2 YSYEKL. The CDR3 is 14 residues long. The CDR3 sequence: CASSQEGYTGGYTF. CDR3 in DNA: TGCGCCAGCAGCCAAGAGGGGTATACGGGCGGCTACACCTTC.

The sample holds many counts of this clonotype. The chain joins TRBV6-2 or TRBV6-3 to TRBJ2-2; D is ambiguous. V dropped 2 bases and J dropped 3 bases, with 7 bases sitting between them. This CDR3 has 14 residues. Germline loops: CDR1 MNHEY, CDR2 SVGEGT. CDR3 DNA sequence: TGTGCCAGCAGTTACCTTACAGACACCGGGGAGCTGTTTTTT. Its translation: CASSYLTDTGELFF.

The chain joins TRBV5-1 to TRBJ2-3; 10 bases line up with TRBD1. Trimming at V came to 0 bases and at J to 4 bases, leaving 5 bases not matched to a gene. The CDR3 has 16 amino acids. Germline assignment: CDR1 SGHRS and CDR2 YFSETQ. The CDR3 DNA sequence: TGCGCCAGCAGCTTGGCCGGACAGGGGGGAGCAGATACGCAGTATTTT. This sequence encodes CASSLAGQGGADTQYF.

This clonotype has just a few counts. The chain joins TRBV20-1 to TRBJ1-1; possibly TRBD1 for D (6 bases). CDR1 is DFQATT, CDR2 SNEGSKA, per germline (reference sequence). The V gene lost 8 bases and the J gene lost 5 bases, with 15 bases spanning the gap. The CDR3 has 12 amino acids. The chain's CDR3 is CSFGSGVTEAFF. The CDR3 DNA is TGCAGTTTTGGGTCAGGGGTTACTGAAGCTTTCTTT.

This chain links TRBV7-2 with TRBJ2-1; D ambiguous. The CDR3 has 14 amino acids. V gave up 3 bases and J gave up 6 bases, with 12 bases separating them. The germline gives CDR1 SGHTA, CDR2 FQGNSA. This CDR3 reads CASSLEPAGNEQFF. The DNA of the CDR3 is TGTGCCAGCAGCTTGGAGCCGGCCGGCAATGAGCAGTTCTTC.

A few counts support this clonotype. V is TRBV6-2 or TRBV6-3 and J is TRBJ1-5; D gene unclear. The ends were cut back, 5 bases at V and 4 bases at J, with 12 bases in the middle. The CDR3 consists of 14 residues. CDR1 and CDR2 (germline): MNHEY, SVGEGT. The CDR3 DNA reads as TGTGCCAGCAGTGACTGGACCAATAATCAGCCCCAGCATTTT. It encodes CASSDWTNNQPQHF.

This clonotype has more than one count but fewer than ten. The chain couples TRBV7-2 to TRBJ1-3, with a tentative D call TRBD1 (6 bases). Trimming pared 5 bases from V and 3 bases from J, leaving 14 bases between. Germline assignment: CDR1 SGHTA and CDR2 FQGNSA. This CDR3 spans 15 amino acids. CDR3 residues: CASSLGGGVGNTIYF. CDR3 DNA sequence: TGTGCCAGCAGCCTCGGAGGGGGGGTTGGAAACACCATATATTTT.

This clonotype came up many times. The gene calls are TRBV7-3 and TRBJ2-7, with D possibly TRBD2 on 5 matching bases. CDR3 size: 15 residues. Germline assignment: CDR1 SGHTA and CDR2 FQGTGA. Trimming stripped 2 bases from V and 5 bases from J, with 16 bases between. The CDR3 spells CASSLDGVPGHEQYF. The CDR3, as DNA: TGTGCCAGCAGCTTAGACGGGGTCCCGGGCCACGAGCAGTACTTC.

CDR3 sequence reads: CASKGVEQYF. In DNA form, the CDR3 reads TGCGCCAGCAAGGGAGTCGAGCAGTACTTC. The chain recombines TRBV5-1 with TRBJ2-7; D is perhaps TRBD2 (5 bases). The V gene lost 6 bases and the J gene lost 6 bases, with 7 bases spanning the gap. Germline CDR1 is SGHRS and CDR2 is YFSETQ. The CDR3 contains 10 residues.

This clonotype was recorded at least ten times. V is TRBV7-3 and J is TRBJ2-2; the match to TRBD2 covers 8 bases. V trimming: 6 bases; J trimming: 0 bases; junction bases outside the gene matches: 6. The CDR3 consists of 16 residues. Germline-derived CDR1 and CDR2 are SGHTA and FQGTGA. The CDR3 DNA follows: TGTGCCAGCAGTCTCAGCGGGGGCCCGAACACCGGGGAGCTGTTTTTT. Protein product: CASSLSGGPNTGELFF.

In regard to this clonotype: At one boundary the junction diverges from the germline segment, which might be a read error. The chain joins TRBV11-2 to TRBJ2-7, with TRBD2 matching over 7 bases. Per the germline V gene, CDR1 is SGHAT and CDR2 is FQNNGV. This CDR3 comprises 18 residues. In DNA form, the CDR3 reads TGTGCTAGCAGCCCACTTAGGGTGGCAGGGAGGGGCTCCTACGAGCAGTACTTC. Protein: CASSPLRVAGRGSYEQYF.

The genes are TRBV6-5 and TRBJ1-4; TRBD1 might be the D (5 bases). CDR1 and CDR2 from the germline V gene are MNHEY and SVGAGI. Trimming cost V 2 bases and J 0 bases, with 13 bases left between them. The CDR3 is made up of 17 amino acids. Written as DNA, the CDR3 is TGTGCCAGCAGTTACGGTAGTGGGGACTCAACTAATGAAAAACTGTTTTTT. This translates into CASSYGSGDSTNEKLFF.

This clonotype was seen at least ten times. The CDR3 DNA is TGTGCCAGCAGTCGACCTGAAGTTCCCTACGAGCAGTACGTC. Protein sequence: CASSRPEVPYEQYV. The chain couples TRBV12-3 or TRBV12-4 to TRBJ2-7; D ambiguous. This CDR3 is built from 14 residues. Trimming pared 5 bases from V and 2 bases from J, leaving 13 bases between.

This clonotype has more than one count but fewer than ten. Relative to the germline gene, one junction end is altered; a read error may explain this. J is TRBJ1-1 and V is TRBV2; a possible D gene is TRBD1 (5 bases). Germline-derived CDR1 and CDR2 are SNHLY and FYNNEI. The CDR3 is 11 residues long. CDR3 sequence (DNA): TGTGCCAGCAGTGCGGGGGGTAAGAACCAATTT. It translates to CASSAGGKNQF.

In its sample, this clonotype was seen many times. The V call is TRBV7-2, the J call TRBJ2-3, with D uncertain. V shed 0 bases and J shed 7 bases, with 11 bases lying between them. This CDR3 is 14 amino acids long. The germline gives CDR1 SGHTA, CDR2 FQGNSA. The CDR3 is CASSLASGDNTQYF. The CDR3 region has the DNA TGTGCCAGCAGCTTAGCAAGTGGGGATAATACGCAGTATTTT.

This clonotype was seen at least ten times. This rearrangement joins TRBV4-2 to TRBJ1-6; perhaps TRBD1 as D (5 bases). Germline CDR1 LGHNA, CDR2 YNFKEQ. This CDR3 has 15 residues. Trimming removed 1 base at V and 10 bases at J, with 14 bases between. CDR3 in DNA: TGTGCCAGCAGCCAAGGGGGGGGGGTCAACTCACCCCTCCACTTT. It codes for CASSQGGGVNSPLHF.

The chain carries TRBV7-2 and TRBJ2-7, with D maybe TRBD2 (7 bases). Germline V lookup: CDR1 SGHTA, CDR2 FQGNSA. This CDR3 is built from 14 residues. The V end was cut by 1 base, the J end by 6 bases, with 13 bases between. The CDR3 nucleotides are TGTGCCAGCAGCTTAGGGCGTAGGGGGGGCGAGCAGTACTTC. Amino acids: CASSLGRRGGEQYF. Using reference TRBV7-2 and TRBJ2-7 for the parts outside the CDR3, the full variable domain is GAGVSQSPSNKVTEKGKDVELRCDPISGHTALYWYRQSLGQGLEFLIYFQGNSAPDKSGLPSDRFSAERTGGSVSTLTIQRTQQEDSAVYLCASSLGRRGGEQYFGPGTRLTVT.

The chain couples TRBV25-1 to TRBJ2-5; perhaps D is TRBD1 or TRBD2 (5 bases each). This CDR3 comprises 14 residues. V lost 5 bases and J 5 bases, leaving 15 bases between the germline ends. The V gene's germline CDR1 is MGHDK and CDR2 SYGVNS. The CDR3 reads CASSPTGREETQYF. The CDR3 nucleotides read TGTGCCAGCAGTCCCACCGGCAGGGAGGAGACCCAGTACTTC.

The chain carries TRBV7-6 and TRBJ2-1; 7 bases are shared with TRBD1. V dropped 3 bases and J dropped 7; count of bases not matched to a gene: 6. This CDR3 contains 14 residues. CDR1 and CDR2 (germline): SGHVS, FNYEAQ. CDR3 nucleotide sequence: TGTGCCAGCAGCTTGAGAGGGGGCCGGAATGAGCAGTTCTTC. This translates into CASSLRGGRNEQFF.

The CDR3: CSASRHSNTGELFF. The DNA of the CDR3 is TGCAGTGCTAGTCGACACTCGAACACCGGGGAGCTGTTTTTT. This rearrangement joins TRBV20-1 to TRBJ2-2; D call uncertain. CDR1 is DFQATT, CDR2 SNEGSKA, per germline (reference sequence). Trimming left V 3 bases short and J 0 bases short, with 8 bases between. The CDR3 covers 14 residues.

The DNA for the CDR3 is TGTGCCAGCGGGGACGGGGGGAACACCGGGGAGCTGTTTTTT. The encoded protein is CASGDGGNTGELFF. This sequence joins TRBV6-2 or TRBV6-3 and TRBJ2-2; the D gene is possibly TRBD2 (6 bases). Trimming shortened V by 8 bases and J by 1 base, and 11 bases separated the two germline ends. Germline values: CDR1 MNHEY, CDR2 SVGEGT. This CDR3 is built from 14 residues.

This clonotype showed up just a few times. The chain carries TRBV9 and TRBJ1-5; tentatively, D is TRBD1 (5 bases). The germline CDR1 and CDR2 sequences are SGDLS and YYNGEE. Trimming stripped 0 bases from V and 9 bases from J, with 10 bases between. This CDR3 spans 13 amino acids. CDR3 residues: CASSVASGGPQHF. In DNA form, the CDR3 reads TGTGCCAGCAGCGTAGCTTCCGGGGGGCCCCAGCATTTT.

This clonotype showed up many times. V usage is TRBV11-2 and J usage is TRBJ2-1, with TRBD2 matching 16 bases. This CDR3 has 19 residues. V was clipped by 4 bases and J by 4 bases; unmatched bases: 10. Looked up from germline, CDR1 is SGHAT and CDR2 is FQNNGV. The CDR3 coding sequence is TGTGCCAGCAGCTCCGCCGTGGGACTAGCGGGGGGGGGTTACAATGAGCAGTTCTTC. It translates to CASSSAVGLAGGGYNEQFF.

The chain employs TRBV12-3 or TRBV12-4 and TRBJ2-1, with TRBD1 identical over 7 bases. This CDR3 comprises 15 residues. The trim removed 6 bases at V and 10 bases at J, leaving 15 bases unmatched. Written as DNA, the CDR3 is TGTGCCAGCAGCCTTCGGGACAGCGACCCCGGAGAGCAGTTCTTC. It translates to CASSLRDSDPGEQFF.

This clonotype occurred a few times. This sequence joins TRBV27 and TRBJ2-7; D could derive from TRBD1 or TRBD2 (5 bases each). The CDR3 totals 13 residues. Germline V gene data show CDR1 as MNHEY and CDR2 as SMNVEV (reference sequence). V was cut by 6 bases and J by 5 bases, with 14 bases left in between. The CDR3 is CASSPKRGDEQYF. DNA of the CDR3: TGTGCCAGCAGCCCGAAACGGGGCGACGAGCAGTACTTC.

This clonotype was picked up many times. The rearrangement uses TRBV7-3 and TRBJ1-1; D not resolved. The CDR3 is 13 amino acids. V was shortened by 5 bases and J by 2 bases, with 9 bases between the two germline ends. Germline assignment: CDR1 SGHTA and CDR2 FQGTGA. The CDR3 coding sequence is TGTGCCAGCAGCAATGAAGCAAACACTGAAGCTTTCTTT. Translation gives CASSNEANTEAFF.

This clonotype was counted between two and nine times. The rearrangement joins TRBV4-3 to TRBJ2-1; D is unclear. Trimming left V 0 bases short and J 8 bases short, with 23 bases between. The CDR3 has 18 residues. Germline assignment: CDR1 LGHNA and CDR2 YSLEER. In DNA, the CDR3 is TGCGCCAGCAGCCAAGATCTCTTTAGGACGGGTCGGCGAGATGAGCAGTTCTTC. It translates to CASSQDLFRTGRRDEQFF.